Included here is one T cell receptor (beta chain) sequence, with context. Antigen unknown. The data originate from a study of vaccination effects on CD4 cells after COVID-19. Regarding the study as a whole: Only a few convalescent patients and no early post-infection timepoints featured in the study.

Germline V gene sequence: CDR1 MNHEY, CDR2 SMNVEV (reference sequence). V was trimmed by 2 bases and J by 1 base, leaving 5 bases between them. CDR3 size: 14 residues. Some clones are missing from TCRdb's copy, which holds only in-frame ones; the method was immunoSEQ multiplex PCR. This table has about 15,000 clones, roughly 70% appearing once. Peptide-pool stimulation followed by sequencing identified expanded antigen-specific CD4+ clonotypes in the ViraFEST assay. Isolating CD4+ T cells followed less than 12 days of culture. Each person got two doses of an mRNA SARS-CoV-2 vaccine, BNT162b2 or mRNA-1273. Having tested negative for nucleocapsid antibodies, the vaccine recipients showed no prior SARS-CoV-2 infection. Researchers reported culturing 2 million to 2.5 million PBMC in each well, adding 10 IU/ml IL-2 and roughly 11 ug/ml peptides. Half-medium exchanges with IL-2 medium took place on days 3 and 7.

The sample here was CD4+ T cells from PBMCs cultured with SARS-CoV-2 spike peptides, taken after COVID-19 vaccination. The chain recombines TRBV27 with TRBJ2-2; no firm D call. This TCR derives from a human donor who received a COVID-19 vaccine. CDR3 sequence reads: CASSLERNTGELFF. CDR3 sequence (DNA): TGTGCCAGCAGTTTAGAAAGGAACACCGGGGAGCTGTTTTTT.